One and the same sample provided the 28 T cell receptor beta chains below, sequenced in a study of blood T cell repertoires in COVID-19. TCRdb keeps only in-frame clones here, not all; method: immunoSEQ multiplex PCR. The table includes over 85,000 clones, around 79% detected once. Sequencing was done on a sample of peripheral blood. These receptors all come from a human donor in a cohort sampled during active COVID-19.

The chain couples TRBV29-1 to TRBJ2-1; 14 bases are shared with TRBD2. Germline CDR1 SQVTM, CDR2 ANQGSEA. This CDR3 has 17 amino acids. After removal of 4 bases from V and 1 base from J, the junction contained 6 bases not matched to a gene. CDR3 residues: CSVGGLAGVGSYNEQFF. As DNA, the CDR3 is TGCAGCGTTGGGGGACTAGCGGGAGTGGGGTCCTACAATGAGCAGTTCTTC.

CDR3 loop: CASSLLVGQGKTEAFF. DNA for the CDR3: TGTGCCAGCAGTTTGTTGGTGGGACAGGGCAAAACTGAAGCTTTCTTT. V is TRBV28 and J is TRBJ1-1; 9 positions match TRBD1. The CDR3 is 16 amino acids. Germline V gene lookup returns CDR1 MDHEN and CDR2 SYDVKM. Trimming cost V 3 bases and J 5 bases; bases outside gene matches: 10.

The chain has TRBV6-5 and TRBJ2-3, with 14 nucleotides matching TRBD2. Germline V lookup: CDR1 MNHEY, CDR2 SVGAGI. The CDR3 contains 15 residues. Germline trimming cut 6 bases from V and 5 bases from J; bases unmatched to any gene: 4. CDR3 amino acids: CASSRLAGGQDTQYF. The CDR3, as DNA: TGTGCCAGCAGCCGACTAGCGGGAGGGCAAGATACGCAGTATTTT.

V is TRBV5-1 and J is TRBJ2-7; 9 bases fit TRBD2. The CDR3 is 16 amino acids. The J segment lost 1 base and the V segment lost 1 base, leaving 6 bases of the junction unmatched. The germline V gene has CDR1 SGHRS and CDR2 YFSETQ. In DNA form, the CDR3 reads TGCGCCAGCAGCTTGTCTAGCGGGATACCTTCCTACGAGCAGTACTTC. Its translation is CASSLSSGIPSYEQYF.

For the CDR3, the DNA is TGTGCCAGCAGTTCCACCCGGACAGGGTTGACAGATACGCAGTATTTT. This encodes CASSSTRTGLTDTQYF. The rearrangement joins TRBV27 to TRBJ2-3, with TRBD1 matching 8 bases. V gave up 4 bases and J gave up 3 bases; unmatched junction bases: 9. Looked up from germline, CDR1 is MNHEY and CDR2 is SMNVEV (reference sequence). This CDR3 region has 16 residues.

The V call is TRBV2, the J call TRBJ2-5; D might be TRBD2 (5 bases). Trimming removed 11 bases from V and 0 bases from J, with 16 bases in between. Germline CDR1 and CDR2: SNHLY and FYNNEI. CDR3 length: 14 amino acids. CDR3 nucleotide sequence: TGTGCCGATCCTGGGGTGCGGGACCAAGAGACCCAGTACTTC. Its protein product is CADPGVRDQETQYF.

As DNA, the CDR3 is TGCAGTGCTAGTCCCGACTCCTGGATAGTCAAAAACATTCAGTACTTC. Amino acids: CSASPDSWIVKNIQYF. The chain is built from TRBV20-1 and TRBJ2-4, with D hard to call. The CDR3 spans 16 residues. CDR1 DFQATT and CDR2 SNEGSKA come from the germline V gene (reference sequence). The germline V and J ends were trimmed by 3 bases and 3 bases, with 18 bases remaining between them.

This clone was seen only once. CDR3: CASSQIGGFGYTF. The CDR3 DNA reads as TGTGCCAGCAGCCAAATAGGAGGGTTCGGCTACACCTTC. The chain employs TRBV4-2 and TRBJ1-2; D is uncertain. Germline V gene lookup returns CDR1 LGHNA and CDR2 YNFKEQ. Trimming removed 2 bases from V and 8 bases from J, with 12 bases in between. The CDR3 consists of 13 residues.

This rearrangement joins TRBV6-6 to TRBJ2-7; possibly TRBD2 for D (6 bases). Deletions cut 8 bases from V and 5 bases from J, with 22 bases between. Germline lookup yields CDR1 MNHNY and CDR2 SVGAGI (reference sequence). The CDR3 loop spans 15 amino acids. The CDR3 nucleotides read TGTGCCAGCTCTTCCTTCGCGGGATATGGGAACGAGCAGTACTTC. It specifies CASSSFAGYGNEQYF.

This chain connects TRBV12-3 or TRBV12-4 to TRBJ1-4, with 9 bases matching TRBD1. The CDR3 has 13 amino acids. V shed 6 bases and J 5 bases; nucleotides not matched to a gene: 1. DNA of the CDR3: TGTGCCAGCAGAGGGACAGGGAATGAAAAACTGTTTTTT. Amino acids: CASRGTGNEKLFF.

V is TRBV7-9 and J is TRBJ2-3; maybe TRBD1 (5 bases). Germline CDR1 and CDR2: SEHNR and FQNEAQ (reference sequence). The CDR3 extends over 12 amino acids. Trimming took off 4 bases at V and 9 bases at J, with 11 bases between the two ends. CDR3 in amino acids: CASSSPGRTQYF. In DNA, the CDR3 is TGTGCCAGCAGCTCTCCAGGGCGGACGCAGTATTTT.

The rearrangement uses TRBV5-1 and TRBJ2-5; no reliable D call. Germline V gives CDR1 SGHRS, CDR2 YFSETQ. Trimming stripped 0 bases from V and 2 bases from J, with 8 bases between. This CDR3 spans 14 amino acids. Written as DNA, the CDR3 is TGCGCCAGCAGCTTGGGTGACTCGCAAGAGACCCAGTACTTC. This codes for CASSLGDSQETQYF.

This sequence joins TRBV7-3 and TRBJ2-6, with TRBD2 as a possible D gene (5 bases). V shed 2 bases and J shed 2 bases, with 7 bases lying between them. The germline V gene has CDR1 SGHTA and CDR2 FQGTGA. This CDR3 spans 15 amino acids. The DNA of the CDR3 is TGTGCCAGCAGCTTATCGAGGGCTGGGGCCAACGTCCTGACTTTC. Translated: CASSLSRAGANVLTF.

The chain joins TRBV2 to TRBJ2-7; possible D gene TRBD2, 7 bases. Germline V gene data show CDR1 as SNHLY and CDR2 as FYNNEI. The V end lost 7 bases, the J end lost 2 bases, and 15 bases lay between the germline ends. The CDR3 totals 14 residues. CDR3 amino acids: CASKGGRNAYEQYF. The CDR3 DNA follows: TGTGCCAGCAAGGGGGGGCGGAACGCCTACGAGCAGTACTTC.

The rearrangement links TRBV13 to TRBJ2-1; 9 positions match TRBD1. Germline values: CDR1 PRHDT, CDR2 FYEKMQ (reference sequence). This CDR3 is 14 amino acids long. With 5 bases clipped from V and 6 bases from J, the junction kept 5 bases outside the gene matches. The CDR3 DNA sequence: TGTGCCAGCAGCGATAGGGGACAGGGCAATGAGCAGTTCTTC. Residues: CASSDRGQGNEQFF.

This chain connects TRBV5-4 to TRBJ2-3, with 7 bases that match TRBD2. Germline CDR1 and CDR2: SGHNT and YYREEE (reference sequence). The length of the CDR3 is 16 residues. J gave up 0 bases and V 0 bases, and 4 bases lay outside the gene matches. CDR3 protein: CASSLVGTTSTDTQYF. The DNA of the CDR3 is TGTGCCAGCAGCTTGGTTGGGACTACTAGCACAGATACGCAGTATTTT.

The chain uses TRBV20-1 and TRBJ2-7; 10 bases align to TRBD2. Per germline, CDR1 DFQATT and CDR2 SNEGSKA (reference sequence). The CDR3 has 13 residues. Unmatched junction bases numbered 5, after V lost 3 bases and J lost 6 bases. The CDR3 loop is CSASTSGIVEQYF. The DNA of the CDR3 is TGCAGTGCTAGTACTAGCGGGATAGTCGAGCAGTACTTC.

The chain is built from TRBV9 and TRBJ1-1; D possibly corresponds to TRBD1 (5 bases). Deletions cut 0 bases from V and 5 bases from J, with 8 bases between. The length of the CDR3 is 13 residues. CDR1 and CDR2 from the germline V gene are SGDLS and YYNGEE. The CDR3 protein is CASSVGGRTEAFF. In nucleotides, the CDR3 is TGTGCCAGCAGCGTAGGGGGGAGGACTGAAGCTTTCTTT.

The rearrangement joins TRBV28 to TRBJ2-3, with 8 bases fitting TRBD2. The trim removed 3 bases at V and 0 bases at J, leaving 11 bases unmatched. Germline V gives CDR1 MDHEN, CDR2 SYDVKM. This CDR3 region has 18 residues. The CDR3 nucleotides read TGTGCCAGCAGTTTTGACCTACGTAGCGGGGATAGCACAGATACGCAGTATTTT. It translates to CASSFDLRSGDSTDTQYF.

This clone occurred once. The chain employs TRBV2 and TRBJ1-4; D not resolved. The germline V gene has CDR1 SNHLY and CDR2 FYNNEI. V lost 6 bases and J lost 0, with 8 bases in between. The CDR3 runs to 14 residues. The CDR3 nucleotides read TGTGCCAGCAGGGAATCAACAACTAATGAAAAACTGTTTTTT. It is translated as CASRESTTNEKLFF. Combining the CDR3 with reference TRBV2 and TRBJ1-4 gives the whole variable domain EPEVTQTPSHQVTQMGQEVILRCVPISNHLYFYWYRQILGQKVEFLVSFYNNEISEKSEIFDDQFSVERPDGSNFTLKIRSTKLEDSAMYFCASRESTTNEKLFFGSGTQLSVL.

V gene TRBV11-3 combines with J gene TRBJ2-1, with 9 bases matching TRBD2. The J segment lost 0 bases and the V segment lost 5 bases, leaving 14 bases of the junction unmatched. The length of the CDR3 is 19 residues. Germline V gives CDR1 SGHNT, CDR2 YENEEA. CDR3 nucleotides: TGTGCCAGCAGCACCCGAGCTAGCGGGACCTATTCCTCCTACAATGAGCAGTTCTTC. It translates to CASSTRASGTYSSYNEQFF.

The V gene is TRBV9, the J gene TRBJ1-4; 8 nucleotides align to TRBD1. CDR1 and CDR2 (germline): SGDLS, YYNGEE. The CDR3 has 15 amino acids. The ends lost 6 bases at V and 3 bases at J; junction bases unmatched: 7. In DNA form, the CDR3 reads TGTGCCAGCAAAGGACAGGGCGGGTCTAATGAAAAACTGTTTTTT. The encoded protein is CASKGQGGSNEKLFF.

CDR3 DNA: TGTGCCAGCAGGGCCCACAGAATCTACGAGCAGTACTTC. Amino acid sequence: CASRAHRIYEQYF. V gene TRBV28 combines with J gene TRBJ2-7, with D unresolved. CDR1 and CDR2 (germline): MDHEN, SYDVKM. V shed 6 bases and J shed 3 bases, with 12 bases lying between them. This CDR3 contains 13 residues.

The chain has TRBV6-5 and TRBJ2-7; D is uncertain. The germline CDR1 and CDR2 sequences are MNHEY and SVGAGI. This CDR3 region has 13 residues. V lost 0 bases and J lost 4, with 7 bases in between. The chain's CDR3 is CASSYSHRYEQYF. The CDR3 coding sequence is TGTGCCAGCAGTTACTCACACCGTTACGAGCAGTACTTC.

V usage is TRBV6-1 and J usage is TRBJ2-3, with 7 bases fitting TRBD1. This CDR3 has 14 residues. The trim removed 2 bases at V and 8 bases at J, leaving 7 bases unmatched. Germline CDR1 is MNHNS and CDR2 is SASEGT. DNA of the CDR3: TGTGCCAGCAGTGAACAAGGGACAGTTGGTACGCAGTATTTT. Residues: CASSEQGTVGTQYF.

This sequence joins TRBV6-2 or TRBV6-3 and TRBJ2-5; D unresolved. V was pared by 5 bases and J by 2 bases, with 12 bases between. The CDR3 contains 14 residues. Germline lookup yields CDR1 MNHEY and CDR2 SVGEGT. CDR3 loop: CASSPGSPQETQYF. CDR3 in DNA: TGTGCCAGCAGTCCCGGGTCGCCACAAGAGACCCAGTACTTC.

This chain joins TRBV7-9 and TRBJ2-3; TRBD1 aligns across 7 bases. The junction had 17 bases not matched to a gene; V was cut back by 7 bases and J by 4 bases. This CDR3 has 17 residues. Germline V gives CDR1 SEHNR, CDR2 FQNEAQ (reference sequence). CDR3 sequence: CASTHIEGQGVPDTQYF. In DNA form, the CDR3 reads TGTGCCAGCACCCACATAGAGGGCCAGGGGGTCCCAGATACGCAGTATTTT.

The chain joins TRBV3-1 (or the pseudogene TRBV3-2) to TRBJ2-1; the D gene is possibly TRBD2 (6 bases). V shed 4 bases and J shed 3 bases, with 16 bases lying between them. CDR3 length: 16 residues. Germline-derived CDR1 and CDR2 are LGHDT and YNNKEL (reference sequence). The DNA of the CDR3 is TGTGCCAGCAGCCGGCTGGTCGGGGACTTCTACAATGAGCAGTTCTTC. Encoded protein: CASSRLVGDFYNEQFF.